The sequence of this T cell receptor beta chain was determined in a study of quantifying T cell responses using KT2 cells. Whole-study context: cDNA was made from DNase-treated RNA using alpha and beta constant primers. Estimated efficiency of the T4 ligation step was above 9% under optimum conditions. General study results and limits: The number of KT2 alpha and beta sequences was a linear function of input KT2 cells.

This clonotype showed up just a few times. What it binds is unknown. The sample is PBMC spiked with counted cells of clone KT2. KT2 cells were mixed with fixed PBMC numbers at varying ratios. A single-stranded UMI oligo with SP2 sequence was ligated to cDNA 3' ends. An equimolar mix of RC1.1 and RC1.2 primed the beta chain across TRBC1 and TRBC2. TCRdb ran MiXCR on the UMI-ligation and nested PCR reads and lists one entry per CDR3 protein. This table holds around 44,000 distinct CDR3 sequences, more than 15% found once. Germline V gives CDR1 GTSNPN, CDR2 SVGIG (reference sequence). The CDR3 sequence is 11 residues long. Trimming cost V 3 bases and J 5 bases, with 4 bases left between them.

This chain links TRBV30 with TRBJ1-4, with D unresolved. Material: PBMCs spiked with cells of the T cell clone KT2. This TCR derives from a human donor. The CDR3 sequence is CAWSPNEKLFF. In DNA, the CDR3 is TGTGCCTGGAGCCCGAATGAAAAACTGTTTTTT. The full variable domain, its missing parts supplied by reference TRBV30 and TRBJ1-4, is SQTIHQWPATLVQPVGSPLSLECTVEGTSNPNLYWYRQAAGRGLQLLFYSVGIGQISSEVPQNLSASRPQDRQFILSSKKLLLSDSGFYLCAWSPNEKLFFGSGTQLSVL.